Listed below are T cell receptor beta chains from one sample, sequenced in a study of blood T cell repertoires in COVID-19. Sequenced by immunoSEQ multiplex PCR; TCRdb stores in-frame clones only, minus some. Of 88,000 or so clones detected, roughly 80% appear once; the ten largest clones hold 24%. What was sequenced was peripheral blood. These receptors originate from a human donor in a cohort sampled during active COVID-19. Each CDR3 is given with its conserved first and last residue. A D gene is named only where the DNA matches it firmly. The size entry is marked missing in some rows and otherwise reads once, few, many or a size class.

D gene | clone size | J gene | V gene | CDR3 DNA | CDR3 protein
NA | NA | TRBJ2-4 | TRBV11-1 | TGTGCCAGCAGCCACTCCGACAGAGCCAAAAACATTCAGTACTTC | CASSHSDRAKNIQYF
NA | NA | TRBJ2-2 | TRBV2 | TGTGCCAGCAGTGACGACAGGAGATACACCGGGGAGCTGTTTTTT | CASSDDRRYTGELFF
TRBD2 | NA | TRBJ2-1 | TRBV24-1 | TGTGCCACCAGTGAAGCGGGAGGCCTATACAATGAGCAGTTCTTC | CATSEAGGLYNEQFF
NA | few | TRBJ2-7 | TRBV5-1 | TGCGCCAGCAGCTCACAGACGACCTCTTACGAGCAGTACTTC | CASSSQTTSYEQYF
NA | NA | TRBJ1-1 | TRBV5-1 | TGCGCCAGCAGCTTGCTGGCTCAGAACACTGAAGCTTTCTTT | CASSLLAQNTEAFF
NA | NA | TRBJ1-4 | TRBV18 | TGTGCCAGCTCACCAATACAGGGTTCTTGGGAAAAACTGTTTTTT | CASSPIQGSWEKLFF
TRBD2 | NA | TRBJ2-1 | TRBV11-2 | TGTGCCAGCAGCTTAGCCGGGACTAGCACGTATGAGCAGTTCTTC | CASSLAGTSTYEQFF
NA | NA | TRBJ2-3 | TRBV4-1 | TGCGCCAGCAGCCAAGATCTTAGTCCGGGAGCCGGAGATACGCAGTATTTT | CASSQDLSPGAGDTQYF
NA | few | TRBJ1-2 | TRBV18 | TGTGCCAGCTCACCACTAACACAGGGAACTAGCGACTATGGCTACACCTTC | CASSPLTQGTSDYGYTF
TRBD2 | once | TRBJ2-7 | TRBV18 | TGTGCCAGCTCACCACCGGGACTATACTACGAGCAGTACTTC | CASSPPGLYYEQYF
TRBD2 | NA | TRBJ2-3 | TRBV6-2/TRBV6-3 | TGTGCCAGCAGTTACTCGTCTAGCGGGAGAAGGTGGGAACCAGATACGCAGTATTTT | CASSYSSSGRRWEPDTQYF
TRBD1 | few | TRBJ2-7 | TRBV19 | TGTGCCAGTAGTATTTTCTCAGGACAGGGGGCGCGGGAGCAGTACTTC | CASSIFSGQGAREQYF
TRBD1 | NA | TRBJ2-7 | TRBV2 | TGTGCCAGCAGTGAGTGGGACAGGGGTGAAGAGCAGTACTTC | CASSEWDRGEEQYF
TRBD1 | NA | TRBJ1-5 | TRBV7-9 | TGTGCCAGCAGCTTAGGAACCTCGGGACAGACCTACCAGCCCCAGCATTTT | CASSLGTSGQTYQPQHF
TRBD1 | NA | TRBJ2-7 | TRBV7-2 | TGTGCCAGCAGCGTCGGACAGGGAGGAGGCTACGAGCAGTACTTC | CASSVGQGGGYEQYF
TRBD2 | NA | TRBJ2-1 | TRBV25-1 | TGTGCCAGCAGTGAGGTAGCGGGAGTGAAGAATGAGCAGTTCTTC | CASSEVAGVKNEQFF
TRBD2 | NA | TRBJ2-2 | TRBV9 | TGTGCCAGCAGCGTAGCCCCTAGCGGGAGGGCCGGGGAGCTGTTTTTT | CASSVAPSGRAGELFF
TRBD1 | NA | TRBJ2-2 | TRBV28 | TGTGCCAGCAGTTTAGGGACAGTGACCGGGGAGCTGTTTTTT | CASSLGTVTGELFF
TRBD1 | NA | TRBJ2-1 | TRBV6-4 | TGTGCCAGCAGTGGGGGACAGCCAAACAATGAGCAGTTCTTC | CASSGGQPNNEQFF
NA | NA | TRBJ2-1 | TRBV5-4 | TGTGCCAGCAGCTCTGGGGGGGGCCCCTACAATGAGCAGTTCTTC | CASSSGGGPYNEQFF
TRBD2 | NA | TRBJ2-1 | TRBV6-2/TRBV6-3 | TGTGCCAGCAGTTCAGGACTAGCGACGGGTGAGCAGTTCTTC | CASSSGLATGEQFF
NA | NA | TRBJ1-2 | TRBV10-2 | TGCGCCAGCAGTGATTCCAGGGGAATTGGCTACACCTTC | CASSDSRGIGYTF
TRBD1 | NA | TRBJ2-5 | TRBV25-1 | TGTGCCAGCAGTGAAACCCCGGCCCGACAGGGGCGGATGGAGACCCAGTACTTC | CASSETPARQGRMETQYF
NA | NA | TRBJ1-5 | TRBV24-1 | TGTGCCACCAGTGGCAGAAGCAATCAGCCCCAGCATTTT | CATSGRSNQPQHF
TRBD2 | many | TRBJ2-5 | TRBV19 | TGTGCCAGTAGCCTAGGACTAGCGGGATATGAGACCCAGTACTTC | CASSLGLAGYETQYF
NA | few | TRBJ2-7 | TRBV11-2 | TGTGCCAGCAGCCCGGGACACACCGACTACGAGCAGTACTTC | CASSPGHTDYEQYF
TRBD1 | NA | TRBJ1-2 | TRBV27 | TGTGCCAGCAGCAAGACAGGGTTCCATGGCTACACCTTC | CASSKTGFHGYTF
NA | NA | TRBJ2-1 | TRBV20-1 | TGCAGTGGCTCCCGCGTCAATGAGCAGTTCTTC | CSGSRVNEQFF
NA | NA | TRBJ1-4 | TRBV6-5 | TGTGCCAGCTCGGGGGGGGCTAATGAAAAACTGTTTTTT | CASSGGANEKLFF
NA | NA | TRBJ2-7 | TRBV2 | TGTGCCAGCGGCACAGCATTATACGAGCAGTACTTC | CASGTALYEQYF
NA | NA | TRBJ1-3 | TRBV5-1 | TGCGCCAGCAGCTTGGCCACGACACTCTCTGGAAACACCATATATTTT | CASSLATTLSGNTIYF
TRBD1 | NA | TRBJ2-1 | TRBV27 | TGTGCCAGCAGTTTACAGGGGGCCTCCTACAATGAGCAGTTCTTC | CASSLQGASYNEQFF
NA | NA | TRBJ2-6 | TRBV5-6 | TGTGCCAGCAGCTTGGAAGAGGGACAACGGTACGGGGCCAACGTCCTGACTTTC | CASSLEEGQRYGANVLTF
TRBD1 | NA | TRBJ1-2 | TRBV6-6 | TGTGCCAGCAGTTATTCGACAGGGCCTATGGGTTATGGCTACACCTTC | CASSYSTGPMGYGYTF
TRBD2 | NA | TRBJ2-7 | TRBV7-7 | TGTGCTAGCATAACTAGCGGGACCCACGAGCAGTACTTC | CASITSGTHEQYF
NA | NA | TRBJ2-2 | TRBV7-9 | TGTGCCAGCAGCTTATTTGGGAGTACGTCGGGAACCGGGGAGCTGTTTTTT | CASSLFGSTSGTGELFF
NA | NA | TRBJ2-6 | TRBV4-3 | TGCGCCAGCAGCCAAGACCACTCTGGGGCCAACGTCCTGACTTTC | CASSQDHSGANVLTF
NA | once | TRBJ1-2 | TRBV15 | TGTGCCACCAGCAGAGACAGGACAGATTATGGCTACACCTTC | CATSRDRTDYGYTF
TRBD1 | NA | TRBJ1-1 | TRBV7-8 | TGTGCCAGCAGCCCACAGACAGGGGGCTTGGCTGAAGCTTTCTTT | CASSPQTGGLAEAFF
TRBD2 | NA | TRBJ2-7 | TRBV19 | TGTGCCAGTAGTGGGGGACTAGCGGGCCCCTCCTACGAGCAGTACTTC | CASSGGLAGPSYEQYF
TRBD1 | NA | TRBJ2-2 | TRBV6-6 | TGTGCCAGCAGACAAGCAGGGGGAATCGGGGAGCTGTTTTTT | CASRQAGGIGELFF
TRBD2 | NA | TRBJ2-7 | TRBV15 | TGTGCCACCAGCAGAGATACGGGACTAGCGGGCCGGGATTCCCTATGGGAGCAGTACTTC | CATSRDTGLAGRDSLWEQYF
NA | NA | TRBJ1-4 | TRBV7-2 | TGTGCCAGCAGCGCGTCAGGTACAACTAATGAAAAACTGTTTTTT | CASSASGTTNEKLFF
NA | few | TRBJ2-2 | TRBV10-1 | TGCGCCAGCGGGACATTGAACACCGGGGAGCTGTTTTTT | CASGTLNTGELFF
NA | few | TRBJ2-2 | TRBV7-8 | TGTGCCAGCAGCTTCTACGGGACACTGAACACCGGGGAGCTGTTTTTT | CASSFYGTLNTGELFF
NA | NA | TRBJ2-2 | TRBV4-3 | TGCGCCAGCAGCCAAGGTGTAGGGGCCGGGGAGCTGTTTTTT | CASSQGVGAGELFF
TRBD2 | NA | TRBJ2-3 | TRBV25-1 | TGTGCCAGCAGGCTTATCGGGGGGGCAGATACGCAGTATTTT | CASRLIGGADTQYF
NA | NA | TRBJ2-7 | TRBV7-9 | TGTGCCAGCAGCTTAGTGGCCTCCTCCTACGAGCAGTACTTC | CASSLVASSYEQYF
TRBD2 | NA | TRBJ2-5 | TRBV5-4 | TGTGCCAGCAGCTTGACTAGCGGTTTAGGGGAGACCCAGTACTTC | CASSLTSGLGETQYF
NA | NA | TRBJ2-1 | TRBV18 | TGTGCCAGCTCACCATTGGCCAATGAGCAGTTCTTC | CASSPLANEQFF
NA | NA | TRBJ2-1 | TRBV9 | TGTGCCAGCAGCCCCCGAGGGAGGGAGCAGTTCTTC | CASSPRGREQFF
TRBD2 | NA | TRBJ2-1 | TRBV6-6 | TGTGCCAGCAGTCGCGGTGGGAGGACTAGCGGGAGGTTTGAGCAGTTCTTC | CASSRGGRTSGRFEQFF